The rows below give T cell receptor beta chains drawn from one sample of a study of vaccination effects on CD4 cells after COVID-19. Produced via immunoSEQ multiplex PCR; TCRdb's table is partial and in-frame only. The data contain 30,000 to 40,000 clones, roughly two thirds of them singletons. No antigens are known for them. The specimen was CD4+ T cells from PBMCs cultured with HCoV-229E spike peptides, collected after COVID-19 vaccination. These receptors came from a human donor who received a COVID-19 vaccine. CDR3s include the opening cysteine and the closing phenylalanine or tryptophan. Each record gives: CDR3 protein, CDR3 DNA, J gene, D gene, clone size, V gene. The D gene is left open where the match is weak. The size field is filled for only some rows; it gives once, few, many or a size class.

CASSSPSGRADNEQFF TGTGCCAGCAGTTCCCCCAGCGGGAGGGCAGACAATGAGCAGTTCTTC TRBJ2-1 TRBD2 few TRBV27
CASYPGWRAQGQPQHF TGTGCCAGCTACCCGGGATGGAGGGCCCAGGGACAGCCCCAGCATTTT TRBJ1-5 . . TRBV2
CASSDQLAGGIYNEQFF TGCGCCAGCAGTGACCAGCTAGCGGGGGGTATATACAATGAGCAGTTCTTC TRBJ2-1 TRBD2 . TRBV10-2
CASSLGDPRGEQFF TGTGCCAGCAGCTTAGGGGACCCCCGTGGTGAGCAGTTCTTC TRBJ2-1 . . TRBV7-6
CASSYAPGFHGYTF TGTGCCAGCAGTTATGCCCCAGGGTTTCATGGCTACACCTTC TRBJ1-2 . . TRBV6-5
CASSYISGTESNYGYTF TGCGCCAGCAGCTATATATCCGGGACGGAATCCAACTATGGCTACACCTTC TRBJ1-2 . . TRBV5-1
CASSYQSGRASYNEQFF TGTGCCAGCAGCTACCAGAGTGGGAGGGCCTCCTACAATGAGCAGTTCTTC TRBJ2-1 TRBD2 once TRBV7-6
CAWNPSGVGELFF TGTGCCTGGAACCCTAGCGGGGTTGGGGAGCTGTTTTTT TRBJ2-2 TRBD2 . TRBV30
CASSMISGRVNEQFF TGTGCCAGCAGCATGATTAGCGGGAGGGTCAATGAGCAGTTCTTC TRBJ2-1 TRBD2 . TRBV5-6
CASSLQGRYGYTF TGTGCCAGCAGCCTACAGGGGAGGTATGGCTACACCTTC TRBJ1-2 TRBD1 . TRBV7-9
CASSPGQGVDSGNTIYF TGTGCCAGCAGCCCGGGACAGGGGGTCGACTCTGGAAACACCATATATTTT TRBJ1-3 TRBD1 once TRBV27
CASSIQGGGTEAFF TGTGCCAGTAGTATACAGGGCGGAGGGACTGAAGCTTTCTTT TRBJ1-1 . . TRBV19
CASSLAYTGGGLDTQYF TGCGCCAGCAGCTTGGCCTATACAGGGGGTGGGCTAGATACGCAGTATTTT TRBJ2-3 TRBD1 . TRBV5-1
CASSFGQGARGANVLTF TGTGCCAGCAGCTTCGGACAGGGGGCACGTGGGGCCAACGTCCTGACTTTC TRBJ2-6 TRBD1 . TRBV7-9
CASTYTIYF TGTGCCAGCACCTACACCATATATTTT TRBJ1-3 . . TRBV6-6
CASRLASIPSGSNEQFF TGTGCAAGTCGCTTAGCGAGTATCCCTAGCGGGAGCAATGAGCAGTTCTTC TRBJ2-1 . . TRBV12-2
CASSSVREETQYF TGTGCCAGCAGCTCCGTTCGGGAGGAGACCCAGTACTTC TRBJ2-5 . . TRBV12-3/TRBV12-4
CASSQPGGNGYTF TGCGCCAGCAGCCAACCAGGGGGGAATGGCTACACCTTC TRBJ1-2 TRBD1 . TRBV4-1
CASSFAASNEQFF TGTGCCAGCAGTTTCGCCGCTTCCAATGAGCAGTTCTTC TRBJ2-1 . . TRBV12-3/TRBV12-4
CASSFGGSYNEQFF TGTGCCAGCAGCTTTGGCGGGTCCTACAATGAGCAGTTCTTC TRBJ2-1 . . TRBV5-4
CAWAGQSLNEKLFF TGTGCCTGGGCGGGACAGAGCCTTAATGAAAAACTGTTTTTT TRBJ1-4 TRBD1 . TRBV30
CAIGDRGGYEQFF TGTGCCATCGGGGACAGGGGAGGGTATGAGCAGTTCTTC TRBJ2-1 TRBD1 . TRBV10-3
CASSHRTGTGNGYTF TGCGCCAGCAGCCATAGGACCGGGACAGGGAACGGCTACACCTTC TRBJ1-2 TRBD1 few TRBV4-1
CASSFNRGTREKLFF TGTGCCAGCAGCTTCAACAGGGGAACGAGGGAAAAACTGTTTTTT TRBJ1-4 TRBD1 . TRBV6-5
CASGRVGKNIQYF TGTGCCAGCGGACGAGTCGGCAAAAACATTCAGTACTTC TRBJ2-4 . . TRBV6-5
CASSLGGPEDTQYF TGCGCCAGCAGCTTGGGGGGACCAGAAGATACGCAGTATTTT TRBJ2-3 . . TRBV5-1
CSARRASEAFF TGCAGTGCCCGACGGGCATCCGAAGCTTTCTTT TRBJ1-1 . . TRBV20-1
CASSLTSGALNEQFF TGTGCCAGCAGCTTGACTAGCGGGGCGCTCAATGAGCAGTTCTTC TRBJ2-1 TRBD2 . TRBV5-4
CASSQGGTNEKLFF TGTGCCAGCAGCCAAGGGGGAACTAATGAAAAACTGTTTTTT TRBJ1-4 . once TRBV28
CASSISVVSGNTIYF TGTGCCAGTAGTATTTCCGTGGTTAGCGGAAACACCATATATTTT TRBJ1-3 . . TRBV19
CASSLGERGTQYF TGTGCCAGCAGTTTAGGGGAGAGAGGGACCCAGTACTTC TRBJ2-5 . . TRBV12-3/TRBV12-4
CASSQSSSGANVLTF TGTGCCAGTAGTCAATCGTCCTCTGGGGCCAACGTCCTGACTTTC TRBJ2-6 . . TRBV19
CASPPRGDATYEQYF TGTGCCAGCCCTCCTAGAGGAGACGCAACCTACGAGCAGTACTTC TRBJ2-7 . . TRBV6-5
CASTAGNSFYNEQFF TGTGCCAGTACGGCAGGGAACTCCTTCTACAATGAGCAGTTCTTC TRBJ2-1 . . TRBV19
CASSLSGENIQYF TGTGCCAGCAGTTTATCGGGAGAAAACATTCAGTACTTC TRBJ2-4 . . TRBV27
CASSFRGAHEQYF TGTGCCAGCAGTTTCCGAGGGGCCCACGAGCAGTACTTC TRBJ2-7 . . TRBV27
CASSPNVGEFYEQYF TGCGCCAGCAGCCCTAACGTTGGGGAATTCTACGAGCAGTACTTC TRBJ2-7 . . TRBV5-1
CASSQSPTTYGYTF TGCGCCAGCAGCCAAAGTCCGACAACCTATGGCTACACCTTC TRBJ1-2 . . TRBV4-1
CASSLGQGIDTQYF TGCGCCAGCAGCCTGGGACAGGGGATAGATACGCAGTATTTT TRBJ2-3 TRBD1 . TRBV5-1
CASKVKGDTDTQYF TGTGCCAGTAAGGTGAAGGGGGACACAGATACGCAGTATTTT TRBJ2-3 . . TRBV19
CAGGGDGNEQFF TGTGCCGGGGGGGGCGACGGCAATGAGCAGTTCTTC TRBJ2-1 . . TRBV6-6
CASSNSYEQYF TGTGCCAGCAGTAACTCCTACGAGCAGTACTTC TRBJ2-7 . . TRBV7-9
CSVTTGTGGLNGYTF TGCAGCGTTACCACCGGGACAGGGGGACTCAATGGCTACACCTTC TRBJ1-2 TRBD1 . TRBV29-1
CASIPDRGHVYGYGYTF TGTGCCAGCATCCCAGACAGGGGGCATGTTTATGGCTATGGCTACACCTTC TRBJ1-2 TRBD1 . TRBV5-4
CASSQPGQGREQYF TGCGCCAGCAGCCAGCCCGGACAGGGGCGCGAGCAGTACTTC TRBJ2-7 TRBD1 . TRBV4-1
CASNLPGTNTEAFF TGTGCCAGCAATCTTCCCGGGACGAACACTGAAGCTTTCTTT TRBJ1-1 . . TRBV19
CASSNPSGTGVYNEQFF TGTGCCAGCAGCAACCCCTCCGGGACGGGAGTGTACAATGAGCAGTTCTTC TRBJ2-1 . . TRBV5-4
CASSMGARETQYF TGCGCCAGCAGCATGGGGGCACGAGAGACCCAGTACTTC TRBJ2-5 . . TRBV5-1
CASSGGMTLDSPLHF TGTGCCAGTAGTGGGGGAATGACTTTGGATTCACCCCTCCACTTT TRBJ1-6 . few TRBV19
CASSYLLAGGTDTQYF TGTGCCAGCAGTTACCTACTAGCGGGGGGCACAGATACGCAGTATTTT TRBJ2-3 TRBD2 . TRBV6-5
CASSQSVETVGGYTF TGTGCCAGCAGCCAATCCGTAGAGACAGTTGGCGGCTACACCTTC TRBJ1-2 . few TRBV3-1/TRBV3-2
CASSSSGTDTQYF TGTGCCAGCAGTTCCAGCGGCACAGATACGCAGTATTTT TRBJ2-3 . . TRBV25-1
CASSQAGLANTGELFF TGTGCCAGCAGCCAAGCTGGACTGGCCAACACCGGGGAGCTGTTTTTT TRBJ2-2 . . TRBV3-1/TRBV3-2
CASSPGTVNTGELFF TGCGCCAGCAGCCCGGGGACAGTGAACACCGGGGAGCTGTTTTTT TRBJ2-2 TRBD1 . TRBV5-1
CASSFDNSNQPQHF TGTGCCAGCAGCTTCGACAATAGCAATCAGCCCCAGCATTTT TRBJ1-5 . few TRBV7-8